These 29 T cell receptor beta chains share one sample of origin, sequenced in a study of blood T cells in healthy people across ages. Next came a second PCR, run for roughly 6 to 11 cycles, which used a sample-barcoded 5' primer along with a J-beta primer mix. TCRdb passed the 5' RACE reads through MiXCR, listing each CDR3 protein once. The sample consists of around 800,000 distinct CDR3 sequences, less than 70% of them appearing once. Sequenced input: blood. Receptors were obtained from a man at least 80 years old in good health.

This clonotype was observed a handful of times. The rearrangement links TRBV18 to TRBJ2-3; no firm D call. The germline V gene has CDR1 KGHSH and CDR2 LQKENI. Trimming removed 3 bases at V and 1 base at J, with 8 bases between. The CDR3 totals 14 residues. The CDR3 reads CASSPNTRTDTQYF. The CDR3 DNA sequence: TGTGCCAGCTCACCGAACACCCGCACAGATACGCAGTATTTT.

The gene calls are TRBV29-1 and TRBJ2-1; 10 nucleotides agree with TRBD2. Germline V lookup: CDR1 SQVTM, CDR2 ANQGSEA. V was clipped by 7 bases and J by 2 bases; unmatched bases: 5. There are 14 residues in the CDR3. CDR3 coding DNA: TGCAGCGGTAGCGGGAGGATTGCCTACAATGAGCAGTTCTTC. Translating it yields CSGSGRIAYNEQFF.

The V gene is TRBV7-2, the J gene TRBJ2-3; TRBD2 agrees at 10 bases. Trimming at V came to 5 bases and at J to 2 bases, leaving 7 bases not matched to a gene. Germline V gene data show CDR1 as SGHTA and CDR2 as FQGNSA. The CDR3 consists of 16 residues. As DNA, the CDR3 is TGTACCAGCAGCCCACAGGGACTAGCGTCCACAGATACGCAGTATTTT. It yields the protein CTSSPQGLASTDTQYF.

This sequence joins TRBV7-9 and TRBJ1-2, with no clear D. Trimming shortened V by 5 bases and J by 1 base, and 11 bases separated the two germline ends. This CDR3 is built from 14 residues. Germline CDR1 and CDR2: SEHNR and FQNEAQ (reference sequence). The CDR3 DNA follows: TGTGCCAGCAGCGTACAGTCAAATAACTATGGCTACACCTTC. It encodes CASSVQSNNYGYTF.

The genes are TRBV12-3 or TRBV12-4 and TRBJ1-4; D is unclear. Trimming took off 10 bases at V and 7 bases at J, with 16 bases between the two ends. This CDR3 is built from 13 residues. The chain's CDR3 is CATLVSDREKLFF. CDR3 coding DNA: TGTGCCACCCTTGTGTCAGACCGTGAAAAACTGTTTTTT.

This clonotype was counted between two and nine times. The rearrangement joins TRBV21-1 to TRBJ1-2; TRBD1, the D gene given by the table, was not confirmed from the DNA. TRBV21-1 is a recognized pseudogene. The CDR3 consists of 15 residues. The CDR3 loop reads CASSIGGQGAHGYTF. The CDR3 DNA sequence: TGTGCCAGCAGCATAGGGGGACAGGGGGCACATGGCTACACCTTC.

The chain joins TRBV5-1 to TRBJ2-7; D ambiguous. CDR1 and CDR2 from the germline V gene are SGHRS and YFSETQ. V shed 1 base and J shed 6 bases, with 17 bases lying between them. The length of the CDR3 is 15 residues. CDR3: CASSLLPRSNSEQYF. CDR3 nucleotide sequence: TGCGCCAGCAGCTTGTTACCCCGATCGAATAGCGAGCAGTACTTC.

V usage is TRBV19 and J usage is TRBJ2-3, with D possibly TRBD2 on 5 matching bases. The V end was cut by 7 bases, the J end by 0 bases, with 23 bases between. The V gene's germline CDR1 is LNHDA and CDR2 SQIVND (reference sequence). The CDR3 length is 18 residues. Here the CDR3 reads CASTSARANLRSTDTQYF. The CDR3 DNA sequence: TGTGCCAGTACGTCAGCGAGGGCCAACCTTAGAAGCACAGATACGCAGTATTTT.

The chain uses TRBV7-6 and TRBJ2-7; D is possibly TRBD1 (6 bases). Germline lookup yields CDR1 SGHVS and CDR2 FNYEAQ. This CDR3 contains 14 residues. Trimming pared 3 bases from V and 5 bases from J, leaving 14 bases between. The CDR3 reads CASSLTGGKDEQYF. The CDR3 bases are TGTGCCAGCAGCTTGACAGGTGGGAAGGACGAGCAGTACTTC.

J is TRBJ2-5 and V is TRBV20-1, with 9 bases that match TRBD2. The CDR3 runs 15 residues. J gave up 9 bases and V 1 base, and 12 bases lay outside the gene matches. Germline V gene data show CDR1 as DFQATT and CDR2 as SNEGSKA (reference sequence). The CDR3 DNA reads TGCAGTGCTAGAGTGGTAGCGGGAGTATCGGGGTCCCAGTACTTC. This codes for CSARVVAGVSGSQYF.

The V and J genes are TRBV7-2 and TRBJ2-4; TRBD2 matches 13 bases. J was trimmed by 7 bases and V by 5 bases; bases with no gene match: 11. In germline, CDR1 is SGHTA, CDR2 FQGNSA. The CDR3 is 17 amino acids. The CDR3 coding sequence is TGTGCCAGCAGCAATTACCGGACTAGCGGGAGTGGGAACATTCAGTACTTC. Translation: CASSNYRTSGSGNIQYF.

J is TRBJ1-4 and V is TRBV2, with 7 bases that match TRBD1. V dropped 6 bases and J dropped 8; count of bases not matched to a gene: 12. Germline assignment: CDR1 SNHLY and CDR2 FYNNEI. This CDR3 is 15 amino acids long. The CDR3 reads CASRQTGTAGEKLFF. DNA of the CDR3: TGTGCCAGCAGACAAACCGGGACAGCGGGAGAAAAACTGTTTTTT.

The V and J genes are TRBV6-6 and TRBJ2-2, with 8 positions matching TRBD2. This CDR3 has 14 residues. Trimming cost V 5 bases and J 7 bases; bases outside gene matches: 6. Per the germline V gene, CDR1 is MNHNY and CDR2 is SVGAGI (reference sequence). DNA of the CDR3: TGTGCCAGCAGTAGGGGACTAGGCCTCGGGGAGCTGTTTTTT. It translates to CASSRGLGLGELFF.

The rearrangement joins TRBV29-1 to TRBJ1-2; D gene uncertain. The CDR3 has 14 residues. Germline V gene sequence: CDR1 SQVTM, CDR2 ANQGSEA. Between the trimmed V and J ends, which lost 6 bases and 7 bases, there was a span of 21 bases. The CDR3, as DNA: TGCAGCGTAGCCTCGGGTGGTGGGGAGGGTGGCTACACCTTC. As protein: CSVASGGGEGGYTF.

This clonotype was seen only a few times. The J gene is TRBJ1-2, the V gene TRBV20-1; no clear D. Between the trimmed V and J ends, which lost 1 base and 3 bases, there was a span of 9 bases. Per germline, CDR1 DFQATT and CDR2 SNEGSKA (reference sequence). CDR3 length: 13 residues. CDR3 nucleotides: TGCAGTGCTAGAGTCGAAGGACACTATGGCTACACCTTC. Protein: CSARVEGHYGYTF.

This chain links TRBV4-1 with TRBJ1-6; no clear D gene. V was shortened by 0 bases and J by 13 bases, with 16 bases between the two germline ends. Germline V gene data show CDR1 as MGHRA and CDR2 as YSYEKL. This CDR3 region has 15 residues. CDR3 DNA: TGCGCCAGCAGCCAAGATCCGCCCCCGGGTAACCCCCTCCACTTT. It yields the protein CASSQDPPPGNPLHF.

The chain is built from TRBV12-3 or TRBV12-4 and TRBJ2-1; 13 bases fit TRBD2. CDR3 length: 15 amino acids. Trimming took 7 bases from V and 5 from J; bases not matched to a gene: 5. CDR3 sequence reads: CASTRGLAGHNEQFF. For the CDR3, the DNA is TGTGCCAGCACCCGGGGACTAGCGGGACACAATGAGCAGTTCTTC.

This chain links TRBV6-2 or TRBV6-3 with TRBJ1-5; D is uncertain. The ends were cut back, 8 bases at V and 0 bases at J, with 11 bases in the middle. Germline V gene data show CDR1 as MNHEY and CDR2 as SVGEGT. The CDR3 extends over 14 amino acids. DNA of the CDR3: TGTGCCAGCGGTCCGGAGTATAGCAATCAGCCCCAGCATTTT. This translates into CASGPEYSNQPQHF.

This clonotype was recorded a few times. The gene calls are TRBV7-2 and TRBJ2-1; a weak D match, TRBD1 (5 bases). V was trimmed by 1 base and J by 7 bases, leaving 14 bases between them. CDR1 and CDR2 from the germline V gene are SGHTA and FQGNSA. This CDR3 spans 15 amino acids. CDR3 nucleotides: TGTGCCAGCAGCTTAGGCAGGGAACGATCGAATGAGCAGTTCTTC. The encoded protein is CASSLGRERSNEQFF. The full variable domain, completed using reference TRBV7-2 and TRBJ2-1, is GAGVSQSPSNKVTEKGKDVELRCDPISGHTALYWYRQSLGQGLEFLIYFQGNSAPDKSGLPSDRFSAERTGGSVSTLTIQRTQQEDSAVYLCASSLGRERSNEQFFGPGTRLTVL.

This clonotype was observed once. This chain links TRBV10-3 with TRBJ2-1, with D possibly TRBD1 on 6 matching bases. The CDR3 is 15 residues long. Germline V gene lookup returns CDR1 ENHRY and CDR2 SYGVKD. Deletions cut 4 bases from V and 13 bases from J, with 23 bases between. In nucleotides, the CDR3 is TGTGCCATCAGTGGGGGACACGAACTGGGGGAGACCCAGTTCTTC. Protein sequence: CAISGGHELGETQFF.

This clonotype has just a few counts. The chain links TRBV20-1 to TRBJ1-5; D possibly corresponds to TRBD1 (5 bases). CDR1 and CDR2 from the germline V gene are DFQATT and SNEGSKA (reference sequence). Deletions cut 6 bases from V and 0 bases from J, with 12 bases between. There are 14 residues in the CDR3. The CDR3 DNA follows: TGCAGTGCCAATCGGGGGGGTAGCAATCAGCCCCAGCATTTT. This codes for CSANRGGSNQPQHF.

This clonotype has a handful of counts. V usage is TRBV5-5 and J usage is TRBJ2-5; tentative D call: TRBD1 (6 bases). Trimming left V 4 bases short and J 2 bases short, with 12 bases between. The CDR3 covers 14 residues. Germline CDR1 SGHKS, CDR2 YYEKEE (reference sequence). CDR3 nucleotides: TGTGCCAGCAGCCTCCCCGGGACACAAGAGACCCAGTACTTC. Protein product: CASSLPGTQETQYF.

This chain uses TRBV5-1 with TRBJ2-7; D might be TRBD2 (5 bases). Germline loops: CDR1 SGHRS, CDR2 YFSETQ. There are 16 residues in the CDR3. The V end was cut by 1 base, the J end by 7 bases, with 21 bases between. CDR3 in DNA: TGCGCCAGCAGCTTGATTGTAAGCGGCCTTAACAATGAGCAGTACTTC. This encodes CASSLIVSGLNNEQYF.

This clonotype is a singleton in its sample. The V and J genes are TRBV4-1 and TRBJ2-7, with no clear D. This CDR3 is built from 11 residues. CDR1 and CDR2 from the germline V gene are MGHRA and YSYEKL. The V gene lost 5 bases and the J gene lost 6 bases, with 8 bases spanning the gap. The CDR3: CASSGPVEQYF. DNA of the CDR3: TGCGCCAGCAGCGGCCCCGTCGAGCAGTACTTC.

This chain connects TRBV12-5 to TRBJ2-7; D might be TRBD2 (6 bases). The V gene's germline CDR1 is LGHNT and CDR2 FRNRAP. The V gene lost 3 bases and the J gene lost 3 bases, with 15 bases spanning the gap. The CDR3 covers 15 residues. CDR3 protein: CASGFNAAGYYEQYF. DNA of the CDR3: TGTGCTAGTGGTTTCAACGCGGCGGGGTACTACGAGCAGTACTTC.

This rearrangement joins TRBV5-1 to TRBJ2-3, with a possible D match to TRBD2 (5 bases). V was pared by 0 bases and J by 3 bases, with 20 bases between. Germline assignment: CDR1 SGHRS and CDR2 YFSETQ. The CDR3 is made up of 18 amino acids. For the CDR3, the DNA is TGCGCCAGCAGCTTGGCCGTAGGAAGTACGAGGGCTACAGATACGCAGTATTTT. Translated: CASSLAVGSTRATDTQYF.

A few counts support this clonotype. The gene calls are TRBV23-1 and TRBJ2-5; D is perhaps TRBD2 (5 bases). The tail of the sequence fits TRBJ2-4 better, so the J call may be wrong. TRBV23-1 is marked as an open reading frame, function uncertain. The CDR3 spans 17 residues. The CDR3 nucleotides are TGCGCCAGCAGTCAAGCCAGCCGGGGAAAGGGTCAAAACATTCAGTACTTC. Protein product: CASSQASRGKGQNIQYF.

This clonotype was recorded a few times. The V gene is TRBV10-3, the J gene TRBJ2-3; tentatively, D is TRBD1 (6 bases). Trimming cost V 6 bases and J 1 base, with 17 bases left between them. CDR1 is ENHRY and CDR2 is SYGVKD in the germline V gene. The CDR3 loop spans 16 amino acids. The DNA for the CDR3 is TGTGCCATCAGACTCGACAGGCTGGGGGGCACAGATACGCAGTATTTT. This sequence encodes CAIRLDRLGGTDTQYF.

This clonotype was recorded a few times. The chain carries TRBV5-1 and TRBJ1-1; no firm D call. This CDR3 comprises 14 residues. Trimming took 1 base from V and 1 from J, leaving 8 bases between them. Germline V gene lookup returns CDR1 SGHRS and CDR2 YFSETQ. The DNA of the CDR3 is TGCGCCAGCAGCTTGTCGTCCCAGAACACTGAAGCTTTCTTT. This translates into CASSLSSQNTEAFF.